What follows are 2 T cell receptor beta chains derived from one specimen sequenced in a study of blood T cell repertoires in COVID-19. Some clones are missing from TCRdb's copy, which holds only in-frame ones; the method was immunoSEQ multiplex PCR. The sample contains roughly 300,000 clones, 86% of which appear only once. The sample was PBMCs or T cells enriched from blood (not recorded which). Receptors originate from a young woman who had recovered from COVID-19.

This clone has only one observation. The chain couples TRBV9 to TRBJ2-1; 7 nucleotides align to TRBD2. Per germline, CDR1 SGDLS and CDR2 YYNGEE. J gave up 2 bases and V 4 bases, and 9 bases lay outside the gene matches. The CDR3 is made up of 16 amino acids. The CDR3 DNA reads TGTGCCAGCAGCCCCCTGGGAGGGGCTACCTACAATGAGCAGTTCTTC. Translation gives CASSPLGGATYNEQFF.

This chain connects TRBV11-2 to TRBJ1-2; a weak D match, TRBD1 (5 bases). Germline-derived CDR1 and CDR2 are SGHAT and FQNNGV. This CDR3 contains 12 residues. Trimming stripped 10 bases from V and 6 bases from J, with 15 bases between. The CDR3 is CATPGRGDGYTF. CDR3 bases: TGTGCCACCCCGGGGAGGGGCGATGGCTACACCTTC.